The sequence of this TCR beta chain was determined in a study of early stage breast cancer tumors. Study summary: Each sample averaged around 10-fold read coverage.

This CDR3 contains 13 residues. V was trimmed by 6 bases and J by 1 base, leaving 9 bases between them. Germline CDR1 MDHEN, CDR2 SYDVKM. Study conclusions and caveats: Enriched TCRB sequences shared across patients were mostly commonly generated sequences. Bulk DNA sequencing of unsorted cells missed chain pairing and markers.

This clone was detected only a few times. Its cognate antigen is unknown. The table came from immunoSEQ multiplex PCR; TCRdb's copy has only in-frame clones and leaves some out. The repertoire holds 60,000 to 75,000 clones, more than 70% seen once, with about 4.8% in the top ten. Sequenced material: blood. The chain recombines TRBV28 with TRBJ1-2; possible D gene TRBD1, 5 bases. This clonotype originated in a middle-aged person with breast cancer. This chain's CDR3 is CASSLDSNYGYTF. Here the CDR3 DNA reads TGTGCCAGCAGCCTCGACAGTAACTATGGCTACACCTTC.